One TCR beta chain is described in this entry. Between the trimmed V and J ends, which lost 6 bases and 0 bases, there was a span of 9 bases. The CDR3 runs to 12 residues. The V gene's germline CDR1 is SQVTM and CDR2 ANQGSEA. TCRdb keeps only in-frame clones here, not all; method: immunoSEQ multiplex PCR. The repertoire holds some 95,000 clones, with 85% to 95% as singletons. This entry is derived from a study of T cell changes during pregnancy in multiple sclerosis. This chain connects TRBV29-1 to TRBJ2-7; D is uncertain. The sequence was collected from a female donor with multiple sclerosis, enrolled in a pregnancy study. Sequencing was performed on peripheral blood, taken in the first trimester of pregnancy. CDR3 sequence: CSVTTSSYEQYF. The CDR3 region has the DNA TGCAGCGTCACGACAAGCTCCTACGAGCAGTACTTC.